The 18 T cell receptor beta chains below all came from one sample that was sequenced in a study of B cell selection in AIRE deficiency. The table came from immunoSEQ multiplex PCR; TCRdb's copy has only in-frame clones and leaves some out. The sample holds about 25,000 clones, around 97% seen once. Sorting defined conventional CD4 T cells as CD4+CD127+. The material sequenced was conventional CD4+ T cells sorted from PBMCs. These receptors all stem from a human donor with AIRE deficiency.

The genes are TRBV19 and TRBJ1-3, with no clear D. The germline CDR1 and CDR2 sequences are LNHDA and SQIVND (reference sequence). This CDR3 has 13 residues. Trimming left V 9 bases short and J 4 bases short, with 13 bases between. The CDR3 reads CASGAGSGNTIYF. DNA for the CDR3: TGTGCCAGCGGTGCAGGTTCAGGAAACACCATATATTTT.

The chain employs TRBV23-1 and TRBJ2-7, with D possibly being TRBD1 (7 bases). TRBV23-1 is identified as an open reading frame with a role that is uncertain. This CDR3 contains 14 residues. Trimming stripped 10 bases from V and 1 base from J, with 17 bases between. The CDR3, as DNA: TGCGCCACCCTCAGGGGGGTCGCTTCCTACGAGCAGTACTTC. As protein: CATLRGVASYEQYF.

V gene TRBV5-1 combines with J gene TRBJ2-1; 13 nucleotides match TRBD2. V trimming: 4 bases; J trimming: 8 bases; junction bases outside the gene matches: 12. This CDR3 contains 17 residues. Germline V lookup: CDR1 SGHRS, CDR2 YFSETQ. Here the CDR3 DNA reads TGCGCCAGCAGCCTACGGACTAGCGGGAGTTCGGGCGATGAGCAGTTCTTC. It codes for CASSLRTSGSSGDEQFF.

This clone was recorded only once. This chain connects TRBV11-1 to TRBJ2-7, with D possibly TRBD2 on 5 matching bases. Trimming removed 3 bases from V and 6 bases from J, with 15 bases in between. The CDR3 has 14 residues. The germline CDR1 and CDR2 sequences are SGHAT and FQDESV (reference sequence). The CDR3 nucleotides are TGTGCCAGCAGCTTTCTAGAGGGCCTCTCCGAGCAGTACTTC. Encoded protein: CASSFLEGLSEQYF.

The rearrangement uses TRBV5-6 and TRBJ1-1; TRBD1 aligns across 9 bases. This CDR3 region has 17 residues. CDR1 is SGHDT, CDR2 YYEEEE, per germline. V trimming: 3 bases; J trimming: 4 bases; junction bases outside the gene matches: 13. CDR3 protein: CASSSIVYTGGRTEAFF. The CDR3 DNA is TGTGCCAGCAGCTCGATAGTATATACAGGGGGCCGCACTGAAGCTTTCTTT.

This chain joins TRBV2 and TRBJ1-2; 11 nucleotides match TRBD1. Germline CDR1 is SNHLY and CDR2 is FYNNEI. This CDR3 comprises 15 residues. Trimming cost V 7 bases and J 8 bases; bases outside gene matches: 12. Here the CDR3 DNA reads TGTGCCAGCACCGATCGGACAGGGGGCGCGACCGGCTACACCTTC. Translation gives CASTDRTGGATGYTF. Together with reference TRBV2 and TRBJ1-2, the CDR3 gives the full variable domain: EPEVTQTPSHQVTQMGQEVILRCVPISNHLYFYWYRQILGQKVEFLVSFYNNEISEKSEIFDDQFSVERPDGSNFTLKIRSTKLEDSAMYFCASTDRTGGATGYTFGSGTRLTVV.

The chain recombines TRBV6-5 with TRBJ2-7, with D perhaps TRBD1 (5 bases). The CDR3 length is 14 residues. CDR1 MNHEY and CDR2 SVGAGI come from the germline V gene. V shed 6 bases and J shed 4 bases, with 16 bases lying between them. The CDR3 region is CASRGVQKLYEQYF. The CDR3, as DNA: TGTGCCAGCAGAGGGGTGCAGAAACTGTACGAGCAGTACTTC.

The chain links TRBV5-1 to TRBJ2-2; D is perhaps TRBD1 (5 bases). V dropped 6 bases and J dropped 0 bases, with 12 bases sitting between them. The CDR3 contains 15 residues. In germline, CDR1 is SGHRS, CDR2 YFSETQ. CDR3 protein: CASTFDRPNTGELFF. The CDR3 region has the DNA TGCGCCAGCACCTTCGACAGACCGAACACCGGGGAGCTGTTTTTT.

The J gene is TRBJ2-7, the V gene TRBV7-2; TRBD2 matches at 10 bases. V shed 5 bases and J 0 bases; nucleotides not matched to a gene: 7. Germline V gene lookup returns CDR1 SGHTA and CDR2 FQGNSA. CDR3 length: 16 amino acids. The CDR3 DNA follows: TGTGCCAGCAGCGCAGCCGGGACTAGCGCCTCCTACGAGCAGTACTTC. Translating gives CASSAAGTSASYEQYF.

This chain links TRBV11-2 with TRBJ2-2; D may be TRBD1 (5 bases). The V end lost 3 bases, the J end lost 4 bases, and 15 bases lay between the germline ends. The length of the CDR3 is 16 residues. Germline lookup yields CDR1 SGHAT and CDR2 FQNNGV. The CDR3 spells CASSFPGPTTTGELFF. In nucleotides, the CDR3 is TGTGCCAGCAGCTTCCCAGGGCCCACCACCACCGGGGAGCTGTTTTTT.

The chain carries TRBV27 and TRBJ2-7; D could derive from TRBD1 or TRBD2 (5 bases each). The CDR3 sequence is 15 residues long. In germline, CDR1 is MNHEY, CDR2 SMNVEV (reference sequence). V was clipped by 4 bases and J by 4 bases, with 17 bases between them. CDR3 nucleotide sequence: TGTGCCAGCAGTTCAAGGTGGGGGTCAGATTACGAGCAGTACTTC. Translated, it gives CASSSRWGSDYEQYF.

The chain carries TRBV27 and TRBJ1-1; TRBD1 aligns across 9 bases. Looked up from germline, CDR1 is MNHEY and CDR2 is SMNVEV (reference sequence). Trimming cost V 4 bases and J 6 bases; bases outside gene matches: 6. The CDR3 length is 14 residues. CDR3 DNA sequence: TGTGCCAGCAGTTGGACAGGGGCTATACCTGAAGCTTTCTTT. Its translation: CASSWTGAIPEAFF.

This clone was recorded only once. The gene calls are TRBV5-6 and TRBJ1-6; D is unclear. In germline, CDR1 is SGHDT, CDR2 YYEEEE. V gave up 4 bases and J gave up 2 bases, with 16 bases separating them. The CDR3 contains 17 residues. The CDR3 protein is CASSRGEAAAYNSPLHF. The CDR3 nucleotides read TGTGCCAGCAGCCGCGGTGAGGCAGCCGCCTATAATTCACCCCTCCACTTT.

This clone has only one observation. This rearrangement joins TRBV7-2 to TRBJ2-7, with TRBD1 matching over 7 bases. This CDR3 spans 14 amino acids. The germline CDR1 and CDR2 sequences are SGHTA and FQGNSA. The J segment lost 2 bases and the V segment lost 5 bases, leaving 6 bases of the junction unmatched. This CDR3 reads CASSKDRATYEQYF. DNA for the CDR3: TGTGCCAGCAGCAAAGACAGGGCTACCTACGAGCAGTACTTC.

The chain recombines TRBV28 with TRBJ1-1; unclear D gene. This CDR3 has 14 residues. Germline CDR1 and CDR2: MDHEN and SYDVKM. The ends were cut back, 5 bases at V and 0 bases at J, with 10 bases in the middle. The CDR3 coding sequence is TGTGCCAGCAGTGCCCAGAGGTTGAACACTGAAGCTTTCTTT. Translating it yields CASSAQRLNTEAFF.

CDR3 region: CSVVSDLNSYNEQFF. The DNA for the CDR3 is TGCAGCGTTGTGTCAGACCTGAACTCCTACAATGAGCAGTTCTTC. The chain couples TRBV29-1 to TRBJ2-1, with D uncertain. Germline values: CDR1 SQVTM, CDR2 ANQGSEA. V lost 4 bases to trimming and J lost 0 bases, with 13 bases between them. This CDR3 comprises 15 residues.

The J gene is TRBJ1-2, the V gene TRBV18; D unresolved. CDR1 and CDR2 (germline): KGHSH, LQKENI. CDR3 length equals 14 residues. The V gene lost 2 bases and the J gene lost 6 bases, with 13 bases spanning the gap. The CDR3, as DNA: TGTGCCAGCTCACCAACCCCAGGAGCTCATGGCTACACCTTC. This gives the protein CASSPTPGAHGYTF.

This chain's CDR3 is CASSPGGANSPLHF. The CDR3 DNA reads as TGTGCCAGCAGCCCAGGTGGCGCTAATTCACCCCTCCACTTT. The rearrangement joins TRBV9 to TRBJ1-6, with D unresolved. Germline V gene lookup returns CDR1 SGDLS and CDR2 YYNGEE. This CDR3 is 14 amino acids long. V lost 4 bases to trimming and J lost 6 bases, with 11 bases between them.